These 8 T cell receptor beta chains came from one sample sequenced in a study of T cell responses to AZD1222 COVID-19 vaccine. Sequencing was performed with immunoSEQ multiplex PCR; in TCRdb, only in-frame clones are kept and a portion is missing. This table holds 140,000 to 150,000 clones, roughly 85% found once. Sequences were derived from peripheral blood, sampled on day 0 of AZD1222 vaccination. Receptor source: an adult in good health.

The chain joins TRBV2 to TRBJ2-3; 11 bases are shared with TRBD2. Trimming cost V 4 bases and J 1 base; bases outside gene matches: 10. CDR1 is SNHLY, CDR2 FYNNEI, per germline. There are 18 residues in the CDR3. CDR3 sequence: CASSVSLLAGGRTDTQYF. CDR3 in DNA: TGTGCCAGCAGTGTTAGCCTTCTAGCGGGAGGTCGCACAGATACGCAGTATTTT. Variable domain in full (rest from reference TRBV2 and TRBJ2-3): EPEVTQTPSHQVTQMGQEVILRCVPISNHLYFYWYRQILGQKVEFLVSFYNNEISEKSEIFDDQFSVERPDGSNFTLKIRSTKLEDSAMYFCASSVSLLAGGRTDTQYFGPGTRLTVL.

The chain recombines TRBV20-1 with TRBJ1-2; D is possibly TRBD1 (6 bases). The CDR3 totals 12 residues. Germline CDR1 and CDR2: DFQATT and SNEGSKA (reference sequence). V was trimmed by 3 bases and J by 6 bases, leaving 11 bases between them. CDR3 sequence reads: CSASSGADGYTF. Here the CDR3 DNA reads TGCAGTGCTAGTTCGGGGGCCGATGGCTACACCTTC.

J is TRBJ1-1 and V is TRBV25-1, with a tentative D call TRBD1 (5 bases). CDR3 length: 14 amino acids. The germline V gene encodes CDR1 MGHDK and CDR2 SYGVNS. Trimming took off 2 bases at V and 5 bases at J, with 12 bases between the two ends. CDR3 DNA sequence: TGTGCCAGCAGTGAACCGTCACGACAGACTGAAGCTTTCTTT. The encoded protein is CASSEPSRQTEAFF.

This clone appeared a few times. The genes are TRBV2 and TRBJ1-2; 8 positions agree with TRBD1. The CDR3 sequence is 14 residues long. V gave up 5 bases and J gave up 6 bases; unmatched junction bases: 8. Per the germline V gene, CDR1 is SNHLY and CDR2 is FYNNEI. CDR3 region: CASSLRTGPNGYTF. The CDR3 nucleotides read TGTGCCAGCAGTCTGAGGACAGGGCCAAATGGCTACACCTTC.

The sample holds a few counts of this clone. Different DNA sequences within this sample yield the same CDR3. The J gene is TRBJ1-1, the V gene TRBV18; D not certain. Germline V gives CDR1 KGHSH, CDR2 LQKENI. This CDR3 has 13 residues. V was trimmed by 4 bases and J by 0 bases, leaving 6 bases between them. The DNA for the CDR3 is TGTGCCAGCTCACAGGGCATGAACACTGAAGCTTTCTTT. It yields the protein CASSQGMNTEAFF.

This clone occurred a few times. The chain's CDR3 is CASSLLYEQYF. The CDR3 DNA reads TGTGCCAGCAGCTTACTGTACGAGCAGTACTTC. The chain carries TRBV7-8 and TRBJ2-7; D is ambiguous. Germline CDR1 reads SGHVS; CDR2 reads FQNEAQ. The CDR3 covers 11 residues. The germline V and J ends were trimmed by 2 bases and 4 bases, with 3 bases remaining between them.

The chain combines TRBV4-1 with TRBJ1-2; TRBD1 aligns across 7 bases. CDR1 is MGHRA, CDR2 YSYEKL, per germline. The V and J ends lost 1 base and 3 bases, in that order; junction bases with no gene match: 8. This CDR3 is built from 16 residues. CDR3 residues: CASSQGVAGGDYGYTF. CDR3 in DNA: TGCGCCAGCAGCCAAGGCGTCGCAGGGGGGGACTATGGCTACACCTTC.

This rearrangement joins TRBV18 to TRBJ1-5, with D perhaps matching TRBD1 (6 bases). CDR1 and CDR2 (germline): KGHSH, LQKENI. The CDR3 runs to 13 residues. V lost 7 bases and J 7 bases, leaving 14 bases between the germline ends. CDR3 in DNA: TGTGCCAGCTTCGGGGGCGGGAACCAGCCCCAGCATTTT. This encodes CASFGGGNQPQHF.